This T cell receptor (beta chain) was found in a study of blood T cell repertoires in COVID-19. Assay: immunoSEQ multiplex PCR; the TCRdb copy retains only in-frame clones and omits some. The data contain 95,000 to 150,000 clones, 84% of them seen just once; the ten biggest clones take up around 3.9%. The specimen was PBMCs or T cells enriched from blood (not recorded which). This TCR was sampled from a woman under 40 who had recovered from COVID-19.

Written as DNA, the CDR3 is TGTGCCAGCAGCGGGAGATACAGGGGTCCGAACACTGAAGCTTTCTTT. This translates into CASSGRYRGPNTEAFF. This chain connects TRBV9 to TRBJ1-1; TRBD1 aligns across 7 bases. This CDR3 spans 16 amino acids. The ends lost 3 bases at V and 1 base at J; junction bases unmatched: 9. Germline V lookup: CDR1 SGDLS, CDR2 YYNGEE.